The 23 T cell receptor beta chains presented below share a single source sample, sequenced in a study of early T cells in non-severe SARS-CoV-2 infection. TCRdb re-derived calls from the 5' RACE reads in MiXCR, one entry per CDR3 protein. This table holds 69,000 or so distinct CDR3 sequences, 13% found once. The sequencing input was whole blood. These receptors were taken from an adult who was a healthcare worker with PCR-confirmed SARS-CoV-2 infection or an uninfected control (not recorded which).

V and J are TRBV9 and TRBJ2-7, with unresolved D. Between the trimmed V and J ends, which lost 4 bases and 0 bases, there was a span of 8 bases. This CDR3 comprises 13 residues. Germline values: CDR1 SGDLS, CDR2 YYNGEE. The CDR3 loop is CASSPSSSYEQYF. CDR3 nucleotide sequence: TGTGCCAGCAGCCCCTCGAGCTCCTACGAGCAGTACTTC.

This clonotype was seen repeatedly, ten times or more. The chain joins TRBV6-2 or TRBV6-3 to TRBJ2-1; 9 nucleotides align to TRBD1. V dropped 5 bases and J dropped 2; count of bases not matched to a gene: 4. Looked up from germline, CDR1 is MNHEY and CDR2 is SVGEGT. CDR3 length: 15 amino acids. Written as DNA, the CDR3 is TGTGCCAGCAGTGTACAGGGGGCAGCCTACAATGAGCAGTTCTTC. This sequence encodes CASSVQGAAYNEQFF.

The CDR3 loop reads CASSLRASAEQYF. As DNA, the CDR3 is TGTGCCAGCAGTCTCCGGGCTAGCGCCGAGCAGTACTTC. The chain is built from TRBV12-3 or TRBV12-4 and TRBJ2-7, with D perhaps matching TRBD2 (6 bases). This CDR3 has 13 residues. The V gene lost 5 bases and the J gene lost 6 bases, with 14 bases spanning the gap.

Comment on this clonotype: This may be a read error, as it is one base from a much larger clone. The CDR3 region is CVSSLGAGGGEQYF. CDR3 bases: TGTGTCAGCAGTTTAGGTGCGGGAGGGGGCGAGCAGTACTTC. The chain couples TRBV27 to TRBJ2-7; 9 bases fit TRBD2. Germline values: CDR1 MNHEY, CDR2 SMNVEV (reference sequence). This CDR3 comprises 14 residues.

This clonotype was seen a few times. The chain couples TRBV10-3 to TRBJ2-5, with 9 bases identical to TRBD2. Germline CDR1 reads ENHRY; CDR2 reads SYGVKD. This CDR3 is 14 amino acids long. The ends lost 5 bases at V and 2 bases at J; junction bases unmatched: 3. CDR3 coding DNA: TGTGCCATCAGTATGACTAGCGGACAAGAGACCCAGTACTTC. Its protein is CAISMTSGQETQYF.

The sample holds many counts of this clonotype. The chain joins TRBV7-6 to TRBJ2-1; the D gene could be TRBD1 or TRBD2 (5 bases each). The germline CDR1 and CDR2 sequences are SGHVS and FNYEAQ. V was clipped by 10 bases and J by 0 bases, with 10 bases between them. The CDR3 is 13 residues long. CDR3 bases: TGTGCCACCTCAGGGAGCTCCTACAATGAGCAGTTCTTC. Protein: CATSGSSYNEQFF.

This clonotype has at least ten counts. V gene TRBV6-6 combines with J gene TRBJ2-1; D remains unclear. Germline lookup yields CDR1 MNHNY and CDR2 SVGAGI (reference sequence). V lost 5 bases to trimming and J lost 10 bases, with 12 bases between them. This CDR3 has 12 amino acids. CDR3 DNA: TGTGCCAGCAGTCCCCCTGTGGGGGAGCAGTTCTTC. This translates into CASSPPVGEQFF.

This clonotype showed up many times. The V gene is TRBV11-2, the J gene TRBJ2-2; 11 positions agree with TRBD2. Per germline, CDR1 SGHAT and CDR2 FQNNGV. This CDR3 has 22 residues. The V and J ends lost 5 bases and 1 base, in that order; junction bases with no gene match: 21. The CDR3 loop reads CASSVRLQGDPGLAVNTGELFF. DNA for the CDR3: TGTGCCAGCAGCGTACGCCTGCAAGGCGACCCGGGACTAGCGGTGAACACCGGGGAGCTGTTTTTT.

This clonotype was seen ten or more times. The V and J genes are TRBV6-1 and TRBJ2-1; 8 positions agree with TRBD1. Germline-derived CDR1 and CDR2 are MNHNS and SASEGT. The junction had 9 bases not matched to a gene; V was cut back by 4 bases and J by 7 bases. This CDR3 comprises 15 residues. The CDR3 nucleotides are TGTGCCAGCAGTGTTGACAGGGGCGGCTATAATGAGCAGTTCTTC. Translation gives CASSVDRGGYNEQFF.

At least ten counts were recorded for this clonotype. The chain combines TRBV5-6 with TRBJ1-6; no definite D call. There are 15 residues in the CDR3. V was pared by 0 bases and J by 7 bases, with 11 bases between. In germline, CDR1 is SGHDT, CDR2 YYEEEE. CDR3 sequence: CASSLGGMGNSPLHF. In nucleotides, the CDR3 is TGTGCCAGCAGCTTGGGTGGGATGGGGAATTCACCCCTCCACTTT.

This clonotype was recorded many times. V is TRBV12-3 or TRBV12-4 and J is TRBJ2-1; perhaps TRBD2 as D (5 bases). The V and J ends lost 5 bases and 3 bases respectively, with 11 bases between them. The CDR3 spans 14 residues. The CDR3 is CASSTGLIYNEQFF. The CDR3 DNA reads TGTGCCAGCAGTACCGGACTGATCTACAATGAGCAGTTCTTC.

This clonotype was seen a few times. The J gene is TRBJ1-1, the V gene TRBV7-3; TRBD1 might be the D (5 bases). This CDR3 is 13 amino acids long. Germline V gene lookup returns CDR1 SGHTA and CDR2 FQGTGA. Trimming cost V 6 bases and J 3 bases, with 11 bases left between them. The CDR3: CASRAGPYTEAFF. CDR3 DNA sequence: TGTGCCAGCAGAGCGGGACCATACACTGAAGCTTTCTTT. The full variable domain, rest sourced from reference TRBV7-3 and TRBJ1-1, is GAGVSQTPSNKVTEKGKYVELRCDPISGHTALYWYRQSLGQGPEFLIYFQGTGAADDSGLPNDRFFAVRPEGSVSTLKIQRTERGDSAVYLCASRAGPYTEAFFGQGTRLTVV.

This clonotype showed up many times. V gene TRBV7-9 combines with J gene TRBJ2-7; TRBD2 aligns across 10 bases. Losses at the gene ends were 5 bases for V and 5 bases for J; bases not matched to a gene: 9. The germline gives CDR1 SEHNR, CDR2 FQNEAQ (reference sequence). This CDR3 region has 15 residues. The CDR3 DNA reads TGTGCCAGCAGCCCAAGGCTAGCGGGAGAGAACGAGCAGTACTTC. Translation gives CASSPRLAGENEQYF.

In this sample, this clonotype turned up a few times. CDR3 amino acids: CASSPGTGEETQYF. CDR3 DNA sequence: TGTGCCAGTAGTCCCGGGACAGGGGAAGAGACCCAGTACTTC. The V and J genes are TRBV19 and TRBJ2-5, with 10 bases matching TRBD1. This CDR3 has 14 residues. Trimming removed 5 bases from V and 3 bases from J; junction bases left unmatched: 3. CDR1 LNHDA and CDR2 SQIVND come from the germline V gene (reference sequence).

This clonotype was seen repeatedly, ten times or more. V usage is TRBV27 and J usage is TRBJ1-1; D unresolved. V shed 1 base and J shed 4 bases, with 10 bases lying between them. Per the germline V gene, CDR1 is MNHEY and CDR2 is SMNVEV (reference sequence). This CDR3 region has 14 residues. The CDR3: CASSLLSAGTEAFF. In DNA form, the CDR3 reads TGTGCCAGCAGTTTATTGTCAGCAGGCACTGAAGCTTTCTTT.

This clonotype was seen a few times. This rearrangement joins TRBV18 to TRBJ2-5; tentative D call: TRBD1 (5 bases). Germline values: CDR1 KGHSH, CDR2 LQKENI. This CDR3 has 14 amino acids. V lost 1 base, J lost 5 bases, and 11 bases lay in between. CDR3: CASSPLQGSETQYF. CDR3 nucleotides: TGTGCCAGCTCACCACTTCAGGGATCGGAGACCCAGTACTTC.

This clonotype was detected only a few times. The V gene is TRBV5-4, the J gene TRBJ2-1, with 8 nucleotides matching TRBD1. V lost 4 bases and J lost 7; bases outside the gene matches: 7. The CDR3 contains 14 residues. Per the germline V gene, CDR1 is SGHNT and CDR2 is YYREEE (reference sequence). This CDR3 is CASSHGQGPNEQFF. The CDR3 bases are TGTGCCAGCAGCCACGGACAGGGTCCGAATGAGCAGTTCTTC. Filled out from reference TRBV5-4 and TRBJ2-1, the complete variable domain reads ETGVTQSPTHLIKTRGQQVTLRCSSQSGHNTVSWYQQALGQGPQFIFQYYREEENGRGNFPPRFSGLQFPNYSSELNVNALELDDSALYLCASSHGQGPNEQFFGPGTRLTVL.

The CDR3 protein is CASSSSRDGGFYEQYF. For the CDR3, the DNA is TGTGCCAGCAGTTCTAGCCGGGACGGCGGCTTCTACGAGCAGTACTTC. The chain joins TRBV12-3 or TRBV12-4 to TRBJ2-7; D assignment may be TRBD1 or TRBD2 (5 bases each). The CDR3 runs to 16 residues. Deletions cut 4 bases from V and 3 bases from J, with 19 bases between.

Concerning this clonotype itself: This CDR3 fails to terminate in the conserved phenylalanine or tryptophan, so it likely reflects a read error. Because the CDR3's place on the DNA is in doubt, the DNA is left out and the CDR3 is given as listed by TCRdb. The genes are TRBV2 and TRBJ2-3; TRBD2 is taken as the D call from the table, unchecked against the DNA. The germline CDR1 and CDR2 sequences are SNHLY and FYNNEI. Inclusive of both ends, the CDR3 amounts to 10 amino acids. CDR3 in amino acids: CASSEGVPSY.

In the case of this clonotype: This may be a read error, as it is one base from a much larger clone. The chain has TRBV30 and TRBJ2-3; 8 bases align to TRBD2. This CDR3 has 14 amino acids. The V gene's germline CDR1 is GTSNPN and CDR2 SVGIG (reference sequence). CDR3 sequence: CVWSAAGGTDTQYF. CDR3 in DNA: TGTGTCTGGAGTGCAGCGGGGGGCACAGATACGCAGTATTTT.

This chain links TRBV5-1 with TRBJ2-7; TRBD1 is a possible D gene (6 bases). The germline gives CDR1 SGHRS, CDR2 YFSETQ. The ends were cut back, 2 bases at V and 1 base at J, with 7 bases in the middle. This CDR3 contains 13 residues. The CDR3 nucleotides read TGCGCCAGCAGCTTCACAGGGTCCTACGAGCAGTACTTC. It specifies CASSFTGSYEQYF.

This clonotype was observed a few times. The chain has TRBV10-3 and TRBJ2-1; 9 nucleotides align to TRBD1. V dropped 4 bases and J dropped 3; count of bases not matched to a gene: 4. Germline CDR1 and CDR2: ENHRY and SYGVKD. There are 15 residues in the CDR3. Here the CDR3 DNA reads TGTGCCATCAGTGGAAGGGACAGGGACTACAATGAGCAGTTCTTC. This sequence encodes CAISGRDRDYNEQFF.

The sample holds many counts of this clonotype. The chain recombines TRBV6-1 with TRBJ1-5, with 8 bases matching TRBD1. With 6 bases clipped from V and 4 bases from J, the junction kept 14 bases outside the gene matches. The germline gives CDR1 MNHNS, CDR2 SASEGT. The CDR3 has 17 residues. CDR3 sequence (DNA): TGTGCCAGCAGCCATCGACAGGGGATGGAAGGGAATCAGCCCCAGCATTTT. As protein: CASSHRQGMEGNQPQHF.